This section outlines one TCR beta chain sequence together with its context. The target antigen is unknown. About 0.5 to 1 ug RNA was reverse transcribed with random hexamers. The authors amplified TCR beta CDR3 across 54 Vbeta and 13 Jbeta using immunoSEQ multiplex PCR. TCRdb recomputed calls from the immunoSEQ multiplex PCR reads with MiXCR, one row per CDR3 protein. The table includes about 300,000 distinct CDR3 sequences, about 89% detected once. This entry is derived from a study of CD8 T cells in Susac syndrome. Study-level findings and limits: Only a relatively small number of individuals were included in the TCR sequencing and HLA analysis.

CD8+ and CD4+ T cells taken from blood had their TCR beta sequenced. The multiple sclerosis controls were treatment-naive patients affected by stable or active relapsing-remitting disease. Trimming shortened V by 8 bases and J by 9 bases, and 23 bases separated the two germline ends. From germline, CDR1 is KGHSH and CDR2 LQKENI. The CDR3 is 16 residues long. The source material was CD8+ T cells from PBMCs. This TCR was sampled from a human donor with multiple sclerosis. V and J are TRBV18 and TRBJ1-6; the D is unclear. The CDR3 nucleotides are TGTGCCAGCCGATCAGAAGGCGACCCGGTGGGTTCACCCCTCCACTTT. Translation gives CASRSEGDPVGSPLHF.